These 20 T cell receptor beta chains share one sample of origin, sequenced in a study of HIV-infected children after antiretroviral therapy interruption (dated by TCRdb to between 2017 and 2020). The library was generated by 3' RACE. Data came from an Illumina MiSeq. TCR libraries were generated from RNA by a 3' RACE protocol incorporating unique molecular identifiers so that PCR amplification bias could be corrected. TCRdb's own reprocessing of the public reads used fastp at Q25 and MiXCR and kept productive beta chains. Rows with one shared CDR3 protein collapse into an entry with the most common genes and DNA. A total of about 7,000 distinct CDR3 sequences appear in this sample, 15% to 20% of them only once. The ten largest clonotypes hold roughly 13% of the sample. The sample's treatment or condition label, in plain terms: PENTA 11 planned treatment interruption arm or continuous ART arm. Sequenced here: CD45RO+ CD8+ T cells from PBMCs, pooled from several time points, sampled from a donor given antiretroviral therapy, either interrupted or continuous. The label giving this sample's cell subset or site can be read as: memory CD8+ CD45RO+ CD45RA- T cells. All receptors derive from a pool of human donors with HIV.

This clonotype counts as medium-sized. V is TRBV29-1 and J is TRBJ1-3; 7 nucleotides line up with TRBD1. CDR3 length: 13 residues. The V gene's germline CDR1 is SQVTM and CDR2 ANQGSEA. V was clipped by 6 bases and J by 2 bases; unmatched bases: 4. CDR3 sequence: CSVATGAGNTIYF. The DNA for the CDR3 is TGCAGCGTAGCAACAGGGGCTGGAAACACCATATATTTT.

The CDR3 loop reads CATDREGTDTQYF. The CDR3 bases are TGTGCCACCGACAGGGAGGGCACAGATACGCAGTATTTT. This rearrangement joins TRBV6-1 to TRBJ2-3; D may be TRBD1 (7 bases). This CDR3 contains 13 residues. Germline CDR1 MNHNS, CDR2 SASEGT. Trimming shortened V by 10 bases and J by 1 base, and 12 bases separated the two germline ends.

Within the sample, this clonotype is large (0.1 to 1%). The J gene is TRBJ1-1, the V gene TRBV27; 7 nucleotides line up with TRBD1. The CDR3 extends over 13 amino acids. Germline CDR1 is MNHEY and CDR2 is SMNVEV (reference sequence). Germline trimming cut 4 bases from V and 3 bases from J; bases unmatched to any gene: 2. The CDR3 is CASSSTGYTEAFF. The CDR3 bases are TGTGCCAGCAGTTCGACAGGGTACACTGAAGCTTTCTTT.

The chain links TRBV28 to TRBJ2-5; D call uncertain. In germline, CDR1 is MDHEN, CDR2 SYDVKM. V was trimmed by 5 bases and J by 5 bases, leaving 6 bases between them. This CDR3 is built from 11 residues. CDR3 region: CASSKEETQYF. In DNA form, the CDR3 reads TGTGCCAGCAGTAAGGAGGAGACCCAGTACTTC.

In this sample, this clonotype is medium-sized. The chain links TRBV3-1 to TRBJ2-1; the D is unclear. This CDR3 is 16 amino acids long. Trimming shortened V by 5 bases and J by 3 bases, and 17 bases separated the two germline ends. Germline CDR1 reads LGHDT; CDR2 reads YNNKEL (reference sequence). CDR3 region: CASSAASHILYNEQFF. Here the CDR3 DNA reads TGTGCCAGCAGCGCTGCATCGCATATACTCTACAATGAGCAGTTCTTC.

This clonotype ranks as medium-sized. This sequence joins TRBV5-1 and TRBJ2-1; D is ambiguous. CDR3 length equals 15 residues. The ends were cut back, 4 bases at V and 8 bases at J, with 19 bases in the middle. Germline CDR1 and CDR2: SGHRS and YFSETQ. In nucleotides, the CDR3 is TGCGCCAGCAGCCCAGACAAATTACAATCCCATGAGCAGTTCTTC. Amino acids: CASSPDKLQSHEQFF.

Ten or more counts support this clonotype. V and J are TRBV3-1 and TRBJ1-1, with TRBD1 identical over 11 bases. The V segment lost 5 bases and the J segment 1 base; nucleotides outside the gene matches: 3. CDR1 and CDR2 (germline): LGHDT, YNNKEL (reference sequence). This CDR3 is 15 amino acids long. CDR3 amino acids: CASSGQGAANTEAFF. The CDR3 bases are TGTGCCAGCAGCGGACAGGGGGCAGCGAACACTGAAGCTTTCTTT.

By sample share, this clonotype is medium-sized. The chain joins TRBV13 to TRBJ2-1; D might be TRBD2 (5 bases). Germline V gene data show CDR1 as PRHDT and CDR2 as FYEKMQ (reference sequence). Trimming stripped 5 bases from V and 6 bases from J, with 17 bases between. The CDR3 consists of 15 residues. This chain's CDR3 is CASSPESSVGNEQFF. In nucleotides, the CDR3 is TGTGCCAGCAGCCCCGAGAGTAGCGTGGGCAATGAGCAGTTCTTC.

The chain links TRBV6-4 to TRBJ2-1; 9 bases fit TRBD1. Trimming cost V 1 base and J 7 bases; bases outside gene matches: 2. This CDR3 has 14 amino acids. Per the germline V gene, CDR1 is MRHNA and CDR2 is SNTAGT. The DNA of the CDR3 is TGTGCCAGCAGTGACTTACAGGGGGCTAATGAGCAGTTCTTC. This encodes CASSDLQGANEQFF.

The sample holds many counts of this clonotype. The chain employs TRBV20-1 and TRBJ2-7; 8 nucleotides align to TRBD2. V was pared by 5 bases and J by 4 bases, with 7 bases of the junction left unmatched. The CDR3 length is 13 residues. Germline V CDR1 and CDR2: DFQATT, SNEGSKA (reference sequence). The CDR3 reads CSAYRSGRYEQYF. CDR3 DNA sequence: TGCAGTGCTTATCGAAGCGGGAGATACGAGCAGTACTTC.

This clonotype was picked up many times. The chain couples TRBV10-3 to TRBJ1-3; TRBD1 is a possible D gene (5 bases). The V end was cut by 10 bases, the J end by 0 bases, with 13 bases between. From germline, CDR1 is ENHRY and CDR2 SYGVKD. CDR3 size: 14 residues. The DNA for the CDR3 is TGTGCCACCCTGGACACTAACTCTGGAAACACCATATATTTT. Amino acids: CATLDTNSGNTIYF.

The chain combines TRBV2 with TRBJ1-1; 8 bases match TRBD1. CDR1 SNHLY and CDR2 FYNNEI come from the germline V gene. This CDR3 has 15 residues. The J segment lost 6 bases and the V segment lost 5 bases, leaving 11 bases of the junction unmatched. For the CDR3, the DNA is TGTGCCAGCAGTTCGGACAGGGTCCTAATCTCTGAAGCTTTCTTT. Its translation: CASSSDRVLISEAFF.

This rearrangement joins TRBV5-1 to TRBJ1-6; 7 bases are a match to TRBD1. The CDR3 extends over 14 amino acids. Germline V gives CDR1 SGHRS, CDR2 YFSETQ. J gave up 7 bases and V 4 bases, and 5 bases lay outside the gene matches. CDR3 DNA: TGCGCCAGCAGCCCGGAGGACAGGAATTCACCCCTCCACTTT. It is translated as CASSPEDRNSPLHF.

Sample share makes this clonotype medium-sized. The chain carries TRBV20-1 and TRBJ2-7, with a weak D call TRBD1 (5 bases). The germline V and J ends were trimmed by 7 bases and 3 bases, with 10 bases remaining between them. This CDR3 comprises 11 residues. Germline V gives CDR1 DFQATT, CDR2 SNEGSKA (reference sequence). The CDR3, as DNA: TGCAGTGTTGGGGCCAGCTACGAGCAGTACTTC. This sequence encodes CSVGASYEQYF.

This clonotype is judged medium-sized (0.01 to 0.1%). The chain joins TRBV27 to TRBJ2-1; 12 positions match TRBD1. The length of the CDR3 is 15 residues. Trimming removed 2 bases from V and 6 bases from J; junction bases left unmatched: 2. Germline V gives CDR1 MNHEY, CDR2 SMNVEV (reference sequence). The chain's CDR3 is CASSLGTGGSNEQFF. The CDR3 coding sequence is TGTGCCAGCAGTTTAGGGACAGGGGGCTCCAATGAGCAGTTCTTC.

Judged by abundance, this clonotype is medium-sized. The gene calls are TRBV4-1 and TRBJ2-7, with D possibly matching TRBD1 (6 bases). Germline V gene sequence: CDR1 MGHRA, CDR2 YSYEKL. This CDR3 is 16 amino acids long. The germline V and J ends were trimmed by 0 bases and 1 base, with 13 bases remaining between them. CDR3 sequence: CASSQDTGSISYEQYF. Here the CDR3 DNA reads TGCGCCAGCAGCCAAGATACAGGGTCCATTTCCTACGAGCAGTACTTC.

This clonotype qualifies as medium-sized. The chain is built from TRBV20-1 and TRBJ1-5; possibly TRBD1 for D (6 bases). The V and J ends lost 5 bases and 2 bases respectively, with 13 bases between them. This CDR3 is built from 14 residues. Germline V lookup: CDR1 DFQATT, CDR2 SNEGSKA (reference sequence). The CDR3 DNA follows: TGCAGTGCTGGACGGACAGCTCGCAATCAGCCCCAGCATTTT. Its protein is CSAGRTARNQPQHF.

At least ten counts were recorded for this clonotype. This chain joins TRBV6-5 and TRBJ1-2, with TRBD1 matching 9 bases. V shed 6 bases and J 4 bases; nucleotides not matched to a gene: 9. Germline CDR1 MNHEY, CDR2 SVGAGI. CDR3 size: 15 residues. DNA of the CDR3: TGTGCCAGCAGAACGGACAGGGGACTTACCTATGGCTACACCTTC. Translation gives CASRTDRGLTYGYTF.

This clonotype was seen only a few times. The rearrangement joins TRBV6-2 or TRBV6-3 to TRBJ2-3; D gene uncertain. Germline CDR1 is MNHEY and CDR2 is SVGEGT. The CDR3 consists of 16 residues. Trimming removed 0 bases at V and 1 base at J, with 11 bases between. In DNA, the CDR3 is TGTGCCAGCAGTTACTCTAGGGCAGGACGCACAGATACGCAGTATTTT. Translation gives CASSYSRAGRTDTQYF.

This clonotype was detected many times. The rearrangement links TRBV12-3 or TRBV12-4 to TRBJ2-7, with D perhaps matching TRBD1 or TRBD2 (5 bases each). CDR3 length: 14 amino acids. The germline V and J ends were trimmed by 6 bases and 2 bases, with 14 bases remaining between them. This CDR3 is CASRGVEPTYEQYF. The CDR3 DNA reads TGTGCCAGCAGGGGGGTAGAGCCTACCTACGAGCAGTACTTC.